Each of the 32 T cell receptor beta chains below was sequenced from the same sample in a study of blood T cell repertoires in COVID-19. Generated by immunoSEQ multiplex PCR, the TCRdb table keeps only in-frame clones and is missing some. The sample holds 30,000 to 35,000 clones, about 80% seen once. The sample comprised peripheral blood. The receptors originated from a man at least 80 years old with acute or convalescent COVID-19.

This rearrangement joins TRBV3-1 (or the pseudogene TRBV3-2) to TRBJ2-7; 9 nucleotides match TRBD2. Per the germline V gene, CDR1 is LGHDT and CDR2 is YNNKEL (reference sequence). The CDR3 spans 17 residues. V lost 1 base to trimming and J lost 3 bases; unmatched junction nucleotides: 10. The DNA for the CDR3 is TGTGCCAGCAGCCAAGTCTCCTTAGCGGGAGTTATCTACGAGCAGTACTTC. This gives the protein CASSQVSLAGVIYEQYF.

The rearrangement joins TRBV3-1 (or the pseudogene TRBV3-2) to TRBJ2-5; TRBD2 matches at 9 bases. From germline, CDR1 is LGHDT and CDR2 YNNKEL (reference sequence). This CDR3 contains 14 residues. Trimming removed 4 bases from V and 6 bases from J; junction bases left unmatched: 6. CDR3 coding DNA: TGTGCCAGCAGCCCGCGGGGGGGCCTTAAGACCCAGTACTTC. It is translated as CASSPRGGLKTQYF.

The genes are TRBV27 and TRBJ2-7, with 7 bases that match TRBD1. The CDR3 is 13 residues long. Germline-derived CDR1 and CDR2 are MNHEY and SMNVEV (reference sequence). V gave up 5 bases and J gave up 2 bases; unmatched junction bases: 3. The CDR3 is CASSRQGPYEQYF. The CDR3 nucleotides read TGTGCCAGCAGTCGACAGGGACCCTACGAGCAGTACTTC.

The chain carries TRBV10-3 and TRBJ2-3; 12 bases align to TRBD2. Germline CDR1 and CDR2: ENHRY and SYGVKD. Losses at the gene ends were 6 bases for V and 0 bases for J; bases not matched to a gene: 1. This CDR3 spans 15 amino acids. The CDR3 bases are TGTGCCATCAGCGGGACTAGCGGGAGCACAGATACGCAGTATTTT. Its translation: CAISGTSGSTDTQYF.

This rearrangement joins TRBV3-1 (or the pseudogene TRBV3-2) to TRBJ1-1; the match to TRBD1 covers 9 bases. CDR1 is LGHDT and CDR2 is YNNKEL in the germline V gene (reference sequence). Trimming at V came to 3 bases and at J to 6 bases, leaving 5 bases not matched to a gene. The CDR3 length is 14 residues. The CDR3 DNA follows: TGTGCCAGCAGCCAGGACAGGGGATGGGCTGAAGCTTTCTTT. The encoded protein is CASSQDRGWAEAFF.

The chain combines TRBV4-2 with TRBJ1-2; no firm D call. V lost 1 base and J lost 5, with 8 bases in between. CDR3 size: 13 residues. The germline gives CDR1 LGHNA, CDR2 YNFKEQ. The CDR3 reads CASSQGGLYGYTF. The CDR3 bases are TGTGCCAGCAGCCAAGGAGGGTTATATGGCTACACCTTC.

The chain recombines TRBV19 with TRBJ1-4, with 7 bases fitting TRBD1. Germline V CDR1 and CDR2: LNHDA, SQIVND (reference sequence). The CDR3 runs 15 residues. Losses at the gene ends were 6 bases for V and 4 bases for J; bases not matched to a gene: 8. The CDR3 is CASSRQGSRNEKLFF. The CDR3, as DNA: TGTGCCAGTAGCCGACAGGGATCTCGTAATGAAAAACTGTTTTTT.

This chain uses TRBV28 with TRBJ1-5; TRBD1 might be the D (5 bases). Germline V lookup: CDR1 MDHEN, CDR2 SYDVKM. V lost 6 bases, J lost 10 bases, and 19 bases lay in between. CDR3 length: 14 amino acids. CDR3 sequence: CASSPDNRVGPQHF. The CDR3 nucleotides are TGTGCCAGCAGCCCGGACAATAGAGTTGGACCCCAGCATTTT.

The J gene is TRBJ1-1, the V gene TRBV6-2 or TRBV6-3; possible D gene TRBD1, 5 bases. Deletions cut 5 bases from V and 10 bases from J, with 17 bases between. The CDR3 is made up of 13 amino acids. Germline V gene sequence: CDR1 MNHEY, CDR2 SVGEGT. Here the CDR3 DNA reads TGTGCCAGCAGTCCCGGACACGGTGGCCGAGCTTTCTTT. Protein: CASSPGHGGRAFF.

Only one count was recorded for this clone. The chain links TRBV4-1 to TRBJ2-1, with a possible D match to TRBD2 (7 bases). V was trimmed by 1 base and J by 4 bases, leaving 11 bases between them. There are 15 residues in the CDR3. CDR1 is MGHRA and CDR2 is YSYEKL in the germline V gene. In DNA form, the CDR3 reads TGCGCCAGCAGCCAAGTCGGGGGGCTTTACAATGAGCAGTTCTTC. Protein product: CASSQVGGLYNEQFF.

The CDR3 sequence: CASQMRGGYGYTF. CDR3 DNA: TGTGCCAGCCAAATGAGGGGGGGCTATGGCTACACCTTC. This sequence joins TRBV3-1 (or the pseudogene TRBV3-2) and TRBJ1-2; possibly TRBD1 for D (6 bases). The germline gives CDR1 LGHDT, CDR2 YNNKEL (reference sequence). Trimming stripped 8 bases from V and 4 bases from J, with 14 bases between. The CDR3 has 13 residues.

V is TRBV9 and J is TRBJ2-7, with 11 positions matching TRBD2. The CDR3 has 14 residues. Germline loops: CDR1 SGDLS, CDR2 YYNGEE. Germline trimming cut 4 bases from V and 4 bases from J; bases unmatched to any gene: 4. CDR3 residues: CASSPGTSGYEQYF. The CDR3 DNA follows: TGTGCCAGCAGCCCAGGGACTAGCGGTTACGAGCAGTACTTC.

The V call is TRBV7-3, the J call TRBJ2-2, with D maybe TRBD1 (6 bases). The CDR3 spans 15 residues. The germline V gene has CDR1 SGHTA and CDR2 FQGTGA. V was trimmed by 2 bases and J by 5 bases, leaving 12 bases between them. CDR3 in amino acids: CASSLSGTTTGELFF. CDR3 DNA: TGTGCCAGCAGCTTATCGGGGACAACAACCGGGGAGCTGTTTTTT.

In its sample, this clone was seen once. This chain links TRBV7-8 with TRBJ2-1; 12 bases align to TRBD2. The CDR3 has 16 residues. Germline V CDR1 and CDR2: SGHVS, FQNEAQ. The V and J ends lost 2 bases and 9 bases, in that order; junction bases with no gene match: 8. The CDR3 reads CASSLRTSGTVAEQFF. In DNA form, the CDR3 reads TGTGCCAGCAGCTTAAGGACTAGCGGGACCGTGGCTGAGCAGTTCTTC.

The CDR3 here is CASSQEKGQGTVGYTF. The CDR3 DNA reads TGTGCCAGCAGCCAAGAGAAAGGCCAGGGGACCGTCGGCTACACCTTC. The rearrangement uses TRBV14 and TRBJ1-2, with a tentative D call TRBD1 (6 bases). Per the germline V gene, CDR1 is SGHDN and CDR2 is FVKESK. CDR3 length equals 16 residues. V lost 0 bases to trimming and J lost 8 bases, with 19 bases between them.

This clone was found once. The V call is TRBV7-2, the J call TRBJ2-7; weak D call: TRBD1 (5 bases). V was shortened by 2 bases and J by 0 bases, with 14 bases between the two germline ends. The CDR3 has 16 amino acids. Germline-derived CDR1 and CDR2 are SGHTA and FQGNSA. The CDR3 reads CASSLKSGFSSYEQYF. The CDR3 DNA follows: TGTGCCAGCAGCTTAAAATCAGGGTTCAGCTCCTACGAGCAGTACTTC.

This clone was counted between two and nine times. J is TRBJ2-2 and V is TRBV5-1, with 11 nucleotides matching TRBD1. V was clipped by 0 bases and J by 7 bases; unmatched bases: 8. Germline-derived CDR1 and CDR2 are SGHRS and YFSETQ. The CDR3 spans 17 residues. The CDR3 loop is CASSLALRTGGVGELFF. The CDR3 DNA follows: TGCGCCAGCAGCTTGGCCTTGAGGACAGGGGGCGTCGGGGAGCTGTTTTTT.

The rearrangement links TRBV6-2 or TRBV6-3 to TRBJ2-7, with TRBD2 identical over 13 bases. Germline CDR1 and CDR2: MNHEY and SVGEGT. The CDR3 consists of 18 residues. The junction had 14 bases not matched to a gene; V was cut back by 4 bases and J by 5 bases. CDR3 in DNA: TGTGCCAGCAGTTGGACTAGCGGGGGCGCGGAAAGGGAGGACGAGCAGTACTTC. Its protein is CASSWTSGGAEREDEQYF.

In DNA, the CDR3 is TGTGCCAGCGGTACTCCGTACAATGAGCAGTTCTTC. Translated: CASGTPYNEQFF. This rearrangement joins TRBV6-5 to TRBJ2-1; D gene uncertain. Germline CDR1 reads MNHEY; CDR2 reads SVGAGI. The CDR3 spans 12 residues. Trimming pared 8 bases from V and 4 bases from J, leaving 9 bases between.

This chain links TRBV13 with TRBJ2-5; 11 bases match TRBD2. V shed 5 bases and J 4 bases; nucleotides not matched to a gene: 6. The germline V gene has CDR1 PRHDT and CDR2 FYEKMQ (reference sequence). CDR3 length: 15 residues. CDR3 sequence reads: CASSVSGRARETQYF. In DNA form, the CDR3 reads TGTGCCAGCAGCGTTAGCGGGAGGGCCAGAGAGACCCAGTACTTC. Combining the CDR3 with reference TRBV13 and TRBJ2-5 gives the whole variable domain AAGVIQSPRHLIKEKRETATLKCYPIPRHDTVYWYQQGPGQDPQFLISFYEKMQSDKGSIPDRFSAQQFSDYHSELNMSSLELGDSALYFCASSVSGRARETQYFGPGTRLLVL.

This sequence joins TRBV11-2 and TRBJ1-2, with 10 positions matching TRBD1. The J segment lost 4 bases and the V segment lost 0 bases, leaving 2 bases of the junction unmatched. There are 15 residues in the CDR3. The germline gives CDR1 SGHAT, CDR2 FQNNGV. CDR3 nucleotides: TGTGCCAGCAGCTTAGAACGGGACAGGGGCTATGGCTACACCTTC. Translated: CASSLERDRGYGYTF.

The gene calls are TRBV28 and TRBJ2-1; a weak D match, TRBD1 (6 bases). The CDR3 has 14 amino acids. CDR1 and CDR2 (germline): MDHEN, SYDVKM. The V end was cut by 5 bases, the J end by 7 bases, with 15 bases between. DNA of the CDR3: TGTGCCAGCAGTATAACAGGGAGTCGGAATGAGCAGTTCTTC. Translated: CASSITGSRNEQFF.

The chain carries TRBV19 and TRBJ1-5, with a tentative D call TRBD1 (5 bases). The CDR3 has 15 residues. The V gene lost 5 bases and the J gene lost 5 bases, with 16 bases spanning the gap. Germline V gene data show CDR1 as LNHDA and CDR2 as SQIVND (reference sequence). The DNA for the CDR3 is TGTGCCAGTAGTCCAGCGGAGGCGGGGGATCAGCCCCAGCATTTT. Its protein product is CASSPAEAGDQPQHF. The full variable domain, in which reference TRBV19 and TRBJ1-5 provide the parts outside the CDR3, is DGGITQSPKYLFRKEGQNVTLSCEQNLNHDAMYWYRQDPGQGLRLIYYSQIVNDFQKGDIAEGYSVSREKKESFPLTVTSAQKNPTAFYLCASSPAEAGDQPQHFGDGTRLSIL.

Comments on this clone: A read error may produce the germline difference seen at one junction end. This specimen includes other DNA sequences encoding the same CDR3. The chain is built from TRBV5-1 and TRBJ1-3, with D hard to call. Germline assignment: CDR1 SGHRS and CDR2 YFSETQ. CDR3 length: 19 residues. The CDR3 sequence is CASSFSSGSTLSSGNTIYF. The CDR3, as DNA: TGCGCCAGCAGCTTTTCAAGCGGCAGCACCCTAAGCTCTGGAAACACTATATATTTT.

This clone was picked up a small number of times. CDR3 region: CASSPDRAFGNTIYF. The CDR3 bases are TGTGCCAGCAGCCCGGACAGGGCGTTCGGAAACACCATATATTTT. The chain links TRBV2 to TRBJ1-3; 8 bases line up with TRBD1. Germline V gene lookup returns CDR1 SNHLY and CDR2 FYNNEI. With 6 bases clipped from V and 4 bases from J, the junction kept 8 bases outside the gene matches. CDR3 length: 15 residues.

The V call is TRBV7-2, the J call TRBJ2-7; TRBD2 matches 7 bases. This CDR3 region has 16 residues. The V segment lost 1 base and the J segment 1 base; nucleotides outside the gene matches: 7. The germline V gene encodes CDR1 SGHTA and CDR2 FQGNSA. The CDR3 DNA sequence: TGTGCCAGCAGCTTAGTAAGTCTAGCGGATTCCTACGAGCAGTACTTC. Translating gives CASSLVSLADSYEQYF.

The chain is built from TRBV29-1 and TRBJ2-7; the match to TRBD2 covers 12 bases. The V segment lost 6 bases and the J segment 0 bases; nucleotides outside the gene matches: 3. Germline V CDR1 and CDR2: SQVTM, ANQGSEA. This CDR3 contains 14 residues. The CDR3 sequence is CSVETSGSSYEQYF. As DNA, the CDR3 is TGCAGCGTGGAGACTAGCGGGAGCTCCTACGAGCAGTACTTC.

This clone was seen more than once but under ten times. The CDR3 sequence is CATSRNLADPSDTQYF. The DNA for the CDR3 is TGTGCCACCAGCAGGAACCTAGCGGATCCTTCAGATACGCAGTATTTT. V and J are TRBV15 and TRBJ2-3, with TRBD2 matching over 7 bases. The V segment lost 3 bases and the J segment 4 bases; nucleotides outside the gene matches: 10. Germline CDR1 and CDR2: LNHNV and YYDKDF (reference sequence). CDR3 size: 16 residues.

The chain has TRBV5-5 and TRBJ2-1; 8 bases agree with TRBD2. Germline V gene data show CDR1 as SGHKS and CDR2 as YYEKEE (reference sequence). CDR3 length equals 17 residues. J was trimmed by 3 bases and V by 2 bases; bases with no gene match: 10. The CDR3 region is CASSFRLGSGVYNEQFF. The CDR3 DNA reads as TGTGCCAGCAGCTTCCGATTGGGTAGCGGGGTCTACAATGAGCAGTTCTTC. The full variable domain, completed using reference TRBV5-5 and TRBJ2-1, is DAGVTQSPTHLIKTRGQQVTLRCSPISGHKSVSWYQQVLGQGPQFIFQYYEKEERGRGNFPDRFSARQFPNYSSELNVNALLLGDSALYLCASSFRLGSGVYNEQFFGPGTRLTVL.

The CDR3 loop is CASIAPGQNSPLHF. DNA for the CDR3: TGTGCCAGCATCGCACCGGGACAGAATTCACCCCTCCACTTT. The rearrangement joins TRBV6-1 to TRBJ1-6; 7 bases align to TRBD1. The ends lost 7 bases at V and 7 bases at J; junction bases unmatched: 7. From germline, CDR1 is MNHNS and CDR2 SASEGT. The CDR3 covers 14 residues.

The chain carries TRBV7-8 and TRBJ1-5, with 8 bases fitting TRBD1. This CDR3 comprises 16 residues. Losses at the gene ends were 5 bases for V and 3 bases for J; bases not matched to a gene: 9. Germline V CDR1 and CDR2: SGHVS, FQNEAQ. The CDR3 sequence is CASSPQTGGINQPQHF. The CDR3 coding sequence is TGTGCCAGCAGCCCTCAAACAGGGGGTATCAATCAGCCCCAGCATTTT. Using reference TRBV7-8 and TRBJ1-5 for the parts outside the CDR3, the full variable domain is GAGVSQSPRYKVAKRGQDVALRCDPISGHVSLFWYQQALGQGPEFLTYFQNEAQLDKSGLPSDRFFAERPEGSVSTLKIQRTQQEDSAVYLCASSPQTGGINQPQHFGDGTRLSIL.

This chain links TRBV4-3 with TRBJ2-1, with 8 bases matching TRBD1. The CDR3 loop spans 15 amino acids. V lost 1 base to trimming and J lost 5 bases; unmatched junction nucleotides: 4. From germline, CDR1 is LGHNA and CDR2 YSLEER. In nucleotides, the CDR3 is TGCGCCAGCAGCCAAGCGAGACAGGGGAACAATGAGCAGTTCTTC. Translating gives CASSQARQGNNEQFF.